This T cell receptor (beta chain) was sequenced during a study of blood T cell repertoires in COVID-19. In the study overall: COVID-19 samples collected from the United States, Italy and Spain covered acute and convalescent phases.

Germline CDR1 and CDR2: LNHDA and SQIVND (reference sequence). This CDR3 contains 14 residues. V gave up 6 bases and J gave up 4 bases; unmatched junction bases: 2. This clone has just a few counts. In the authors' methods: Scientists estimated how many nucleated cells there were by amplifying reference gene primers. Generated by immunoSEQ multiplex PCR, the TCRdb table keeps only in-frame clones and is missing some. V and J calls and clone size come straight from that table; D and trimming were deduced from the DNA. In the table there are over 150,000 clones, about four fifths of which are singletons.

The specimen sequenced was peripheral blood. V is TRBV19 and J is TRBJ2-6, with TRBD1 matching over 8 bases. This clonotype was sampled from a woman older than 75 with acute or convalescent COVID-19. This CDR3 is CASRTGEGANVLTF. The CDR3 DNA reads TGTGCCAGTAGGACAGGGGAAGGGGCCAACGTCCTGACTTTC.